The subject of this entry is one TCR beta chain. The V end lost 4 bases, the J end lost 5 bases, and 16 bases lay between the germline ends. The CDR3 spans 15 residues. Germline V gene lookup returns CDR1 SGHDT and CDR2 YYEEEE. This sample was included in a study of blood T cell repertoires in COVID-19. Assay used: immunoSEQ multiplex PCR; TCRdb lists only in-frame clones, some missing. The sample carries some 14,000 clones, around four fifths recorded once. Sequencing input: peripheral blood. The clonotype originates from a woman aged 55-70 years with acute or convalescent COVID-19. The chain carries TRBV5-6 and TRBJ1-5; tentatively, D is TRBD1 (5 bases). CDR3 region: CASSHYGTGDQPQHF. The CDR3 DNA reads TGTGCCAGCAGCCATTACGGCACGGGGGATCAGCCCCAGCATTTT.